This entry describes one TCR beta chain. Its target is not known. This entry belongs to a study of regulatory T cells in long-lasting Graves disease. Whole-study findings and limits: TRBV28 was favored in persistent disease, as were TRBJ1-2 and TRBJ2-5. Compared with new cases, persistent Graves' patients showed reduced TCR diversity.

Building of the TCR beta libraries involved iRepertoire HTBI primers and Arm-PCR of CDR3 regions. One entry per CDR3 protein, called by TCRdb with MiXCR from the multiplex PCR reads. The table has a few hundred thousand distinct CDR3 sequences, about 14% seen once. This CDR3 spans 11 amino acids. Germline CDR1 LNHDA, CDR2 SQIVND (reference sequence). Trimming left V 9 bases short and J 9 bases short, with 11 bases between. Time point indicated: newly diagnosed GD, antithyroid drugs for less than 3 months. Extracted RNA from PBMCs served as the source of the TCR library. This same sample was also part of a study on T cells in Graves' hyperthyroidism and ophthalmopathy. From that study: Researchers ran a first-round RT-PCR on the TCR CDR3 using the HTBI primer set.

The chain has TRBV19 and TRBJ1-4, with unresolved D. This clonotype was obtained from a man aged 25 to 45 with Graves disease. The material was peripheral blood mononuclear cells (PBMCs), obtained at new diagnosis, from a patient treated with antithyroid drugs. CDR3 coding DNA: TGTGCCAGATTCGGAGGGAAAAAACTGTTTTTT. It is translated as CARFGGKKLFF.